These 11 T cell receptor beta chains share one sample of origin, sequenced in a study of graft-versus-host responses after intestinal transplantation (dated by TCRdb to the early 2020s). To prepare the library, the immunoSEQ multiplex PCR assay was applied. Held by TCRdb, this immuneACCESS table contains in-frame sequences only and omits some clones. Under half of the omission traces to an unresolved V gene where checked; the cause of the rest is unknown. In this sample the table shows 74,000 or so clones, about 90% of which occur a single time. About 0.63% of the sample comes from the top ten. The material was PBMCs, obtained 98 days after intestinal transplantation. Every receptor here comes from a human patient who received an intestinal transplant, so some T cells may come from the graft donor.

The chain is built from TRBV13 and TRBJ1-1, with 7 bases identical to TRBD1. The junction had 9 bases not matched to a gene; V was cut back by 5 bases and J by 0 bases. Germline assignment: CDR1 PRHDT and CDR2 FYEKMQ (reference sequence). The CDR3 has 16 residues. CDR3 nucleotides: TGTGCCAGCAGCCCCCAGAGCCAGGGGGTGAACACTGAAGCTTTCTTT. Protein: CASSPQSQGVNTEAFF.

This rearrangement joins TRBV6-5 to TRBJ2-1, with TRBD1 identical over 7 bases. This CDR3 has 15 residues. Trimming took 6 bases from V and 4 from J; bases not matched to a gene: 9. Germline CDR1 MNHEY, CDR2 SVGAGI. The CDR3 region is CASSSAGQVYNEQFF. CDR3 bases: TGTGCCAGCAGCTCCGCCGGACAGGTTTACAATGAGCAGTTCTTC.

The chain carries TRBV18 and TRBJ2-7; D may match TRBD1 or TRBD2 (5 bases each). CDR3 size: 14 residues. Trimming removed 3 bases from V and 3 bases from J, with 12 bases in between. CDR1 and CDR2 from the germline V gene are KGHSH and LQKENI. The CDR3 DNA sequence: TGTGCCAGCTCACCCGGGGCGGACGTCTACGAGCAGTACTTC. It is translated as CASSPGADVYEQYF.

This chain's CDR3 is CASSQTSGSTDTQYF. CDR3 nucleotide sequence: TGTGCCAGCAGCCAGACTAGCGGGAGCACAGATACGCAGTATTTT. V and J are TRBV7-8 and TRBJ2-3; 10 nucleotides line up with TRBD2. Germline V CDR1 and CDR2: SGHVS, FQNEAQ. The junction had 2 bases not matched to a gene; V was cut back by 5 bases and J by 0 bases. The CDR3 covers 15 residues.

The genes are TRBV27 and TRBJ2-3; 10 nucleotides match TRBD1. The V segment lost 0 bases and the J segment 2 bases; nucleotides outside the gene matches: 5. The CDR3 consists of 17 residues. CDR1 MNHEY and CDR2 SMNVEV come from the germline V gene (reference sequence). Here the CDR3 DNA reads TGTGCCAGCAGTTTATCAGGGGACAGGGGACCCACAGATACGCAGTATTTT. This encodes CASSLSGDRGPTDTQYF.

The J gene is TRBJ1-4, the V gene TRBV6-5; 11 nucleotides line up with TRBD1. Trimming removed 4 bases from V and 8 bases from J; junction bases left unmatched: 6. The CDR3 length is 15 residues. Germline V gene data show CDR1 as MNHEY and CDR2 as SVGAGI. The CDR3 sequence: CASSFRTGGWEKLFF. The CDR3, as DNA: TGTGCCAGCAGTTTCCGGACAGGGGGCTGGGAAAAACTGTTTTTT.

The DNA for the CDR3 is TGTGCCAGCTGGGACAACACCGGGGAGCTGTTTTTT. Translating it yields CASWDNTGELFF. V gene TRBV7-9 combines with J gene TRBJ2-2; either TRBD1 or TRBD2 may fit D (5 bases each). Germline CDR1 SEHNR, CDR2 FQNEAQ (reference sequence). V lost 8 bases, J lost 2 bases, and 6 bases lay in between. The CDR3 spans 12 residues.

The chain carries TRBV20-1 and TRBJ2-3; unclear D gene. The length of the CDR3 is 9 residues. CDR1 DFQATT and CDR2 SNEGSKA come from the germline V gene (reference sequence). Here the CDR3 reads CSPLDTQYF. The CDR3 region has the DNA TGCAGCCCGCTAGATACGCAGTATTTT.

V is TRBV10-3 and J is TRBJ2-1, with D possibly TRBD1 on 5 matching bases. Germline CDR1 reads ENHRY; CDR2 reads SYGVKD. The V and J ends lost 2 bases and 9 bases respectively, with 14 bases between them. The length of the CDR3 is 14 residues. The CDR3 DNA reads TGTGCCATCAGTGAGGTCCAGGGTAGAGTTGAGCAGTTCTTC. This gives the protein CAISEVQGRVEQFF.

The table lists this clone with a few counts. The V and J genes are TRBV6-5 and TRBJ2-7; a possible D gene is TRBD2 (6 bases). Germline V lookup: CDR1 MNHEY, CDR2 SVGAGI. With 6 bases removed from V and 2 bases from J, the gap between germline ends came to 14 bases. The CDR3 has 14 residues. The CDR3 spells CASSPGLQAYEQYF. In DNA form, the CDR3 reads TGTGCCAGCAGCCCGGGACTTCAAGCCTACGAGCAGTACTTC.

The rearrangement links TRBV4-1 to TRBJ2-5; a possible D gene is TRBD2 (7 bases). Germline values: CDR1 MGHRA, CDR2 YSYEKL. This CDR3 has 17 amino acids. The germline V and J ends were trimmed by 4 bases and 5 bases, with 23 bases remaining between them. CDR3 sequence: CASSRRPWGGLGETQYF. The CDR3, as DNA: TGCGCCAGCAGCCGAAGACCCTGGGGGGGGCTGGGGGAGACCCAGTACTTC.